These 8 T cell receptor beta chains originate from one sample sequenced in a study of tumor-infiltrating lymphocytes in oesophageal squamous cell carcinoma. A single record per CDR3 protein comes from TCRdb applying MiXCR to the PCR reads. This sample has 15,000 to 20,000 distinct CDR3 sequences, with 41% found just once. Sequenced input: esophageal tumor tissue. These receptors originate from a male donor with esophageal squamous cell carcinoma.

The sample holds a few counts of this clonotype. CDR3 sequence: CASSFRRQGARNTIYF. The CDR3 DNA reads as TGTGCCAGCAGCTTCCGTCGACAGGGGGCAAGAAACACCATATATTTT. The chain employs TRBV7-2 and TRBJ1-3; TRBD1 matches at 10 bases. CDR3 length equals 16 residues. The germline V gene encodes CDR1 SGHTA and CDR2 FQGNSA. Trimming removed 3 bases from V and 5 bases from J; junction bases left unmatched: 7.

This clonotype has a handful of counts. In this CDR3 the conserved last residue, phenylalanine or tryptophan, is missing, so a read error is likely. Because the CDR3's place on the DNA is in doubt, the DNA is left out and the CDR3 is given as listed by TCRdb. The chain couples TRBV7-2 to TRBJ2-1; the D call in the table, TRBD1, was not verified against the DNA. The CDR3 comprises 17 residues, both ends counted. Germline CDR1 SGHTA, CDR2 FQGNSA. CDR3 residues: CASSRQGASNSPLHFGN.

Ten or more counts support this clonotype. The rearrangement links TRBV7-6 to TRBJ2-7, with D possibly being TRBD1 or TRBD2 (7 bases each). V gave up 3 bases and J gave up 3 bases, with 18 bases separating them. This CDR3 contains 16 residues. The germline gives CDR1 SGHVS, CDR2 FNYEAQ. The CDR3 bases are TGTGCCAGCAGCTTCCCAACAGGGGAGGGGGACTACGAGCAGTACTTC. This gives the protein CASSFPTGEGDYEQYF.

This clonotype has a count of ten or more. The chain recombines TRBV5-8 with TRBJ2-5; 8 bases align to TRBD2. V lost 4 bases to trimming and J lost 5 bases; unmatched junction nucleotides: 16. This CDR3 is 17 amino acids long. Germline CDR1 and CDR2: SGHTS and YDEGEE. The CDR3 loop reads CASSPEGRGAYGETQYF. For the CDR3, the DNA is TGTGCCAGCAGCCCCGAAGGGCGGGGGGCCTACGGGGAGACCCAGTACTTC.

V is TRBV7-3 and J is TRBJ2-2; D is unclear. The germline CDR1 and CDR2 sequences are SGHTA and FQGTGA. The ends were cut back, 5 bases at V and 3 bases at J, with 7 bases in the middle. This CDR3 has 13 residues. The CDR3: CASSNTYTGELFF. Written as DNA, the CDR3 is TGTGCCAGCAGCAACACCTACACCGGGGAGCTGTTTTTT.

Turning to this clonotype: In this CDR3 the conserved last residue, phenylalanine or tryptophan, is missing, so a read error is likely. The limits of the CDR3 on the DNA are not certain, so only TCRdb's listed CDR3 is given. This chain connects TRBV7-2 to TRBJ1-1. Germline V gene lookup returns CDR1 SGHTA and CDR2 FQGNSA. The CDR3 spans 17 residues, counting both ends. The CDR3 reads CASSLYSGTYNEQFFGP.

The rearrangement links TRBV7-2 to TRBJ2-5, with 7 bases lining up with TRBD2. Trimming at V came to 2 bases and at J to 2 bases, leaving 11 bases not matched to a gene. The CDR3 is 17 residues long. Germline lookup yields CDR1 SGHTA and CDR2 FQGNSA. CDR3 region: CASSLSAPGGGQETQYF. CDR3 bases: TGTGCCAGCAGCTTAAGCGCCCCTGGGGGAGGGCAAGAGACCCAGTACTTC.

This clonotype was counted many times. It may be a read error: a sequence one base away is much more abundant. The chain recombines TRBV7-6 with TRBJ2-7, with TRBD1 as a possible D gene (5 bases). Trimming took off 5 bases at V and 7 bases at J, with 12 bases between the two ends. The germline gives CDR1 SGHVS, CDR2 FNYEAQ. This CDR3 is 12 amino acids long. CDR3 amino acids: CASSDGHNEQYF. The DNA of the CDR3 is TGTGCCAGCAGCGACGGACACAATGAGCAGTACTTC.